The 5 T cell receptor beta chains presented below share a single source sample, sequenced in a study of cytomegalovirus exposure and HLA in healthy donors. The PCR made use of 60 Vbeta and 13 Jbeta primers. Assay: immunoSEQ multiplex PCR; the TCRdb copy retains only in-frame clones and omits some. Of fewer than 200,000 clones in the sample, about 68% are singletons; the top ten hold around 2.6%. Input material: PBMCs. The source is a female donor in good health and CMV-seronegative.

The V and J genes are TRBV7-2 and TRBJ2-7; 8 bases are shared with TRBD2. Germline loops: CDR1 SGHTA, CDR2 FQGNSA. This CDR3 has 15 residues. Germline trimming cut 3 bases from V and 6 bases from J; bases unmatched to any gene: 10. The CDR3: CASSFGIAGTVEQYF. The CDR3 DNA is TGTGCCAGCAGCTTTGGTATAGCGGGAACAGTCGAGCAGTACTTC.

The count of this clone is one. The chain links TRBV5-1 to TRBJ2-7, with D maybe TRBD2 (5 bases). Germline CDR1 and CDR2: SGHRS and YFSETQ. With 0 bases removed from V and 3 bases from J, the gap between germline ends came to 7 bases. CDR3 length: 13 residues. CDR3 amino acids: CASSLGLRYEQYF. The CDR3 nucleotides read TGCGCCAGCAGCTTGGGACTACGCTACGAGCAGTACTTC.

V and J are TRBV6-1 and TRBJ1-5, with 9 nucleotides matching TRBD1. V shed 4 bases and J 4 bases; nucleotides not matched to a gene: 2. Germline-derived CDR1 and CDR2 are MNHNS and SASEGT. CDR3 length: 14 amino acids. The CDR3 DNA reads TGTGCCAGCAGTGTCGGGACAGGGAATCAGCCCCAGCATTTT. Protein: CASSVGTGNQPQHF.

The rearrangement joins TRBV5-6 to TRBJ2-5; TRBD1 aligns across 10 bases. The CDR3 runs to 15 residues. Germline V CDR1 and CDR2: SGHDT, YYEEEE. Trimming cost V 5 bases and J 3 bases; bases outside gene matches: 7. The CDR3 sequence is CASSKTGQGKETQYF. The CDR3 nucleotides are TGTGCCAGCAGTAAGACGGGACAGGGGAAAGAGACCCAGTACTTC.

The chain carries TRBV6-1 and TRBJ2-3, with TRBD2 identical over 11 bases. V shed 6 bases and J 1 base; nucleotides not matched to a gene: 3. CDR3 size: 15 residues. In germline, CDR1 is MNHNS, CDR2 SASEGT. The CDR3 DNA sequence: TGTGCCAGCAGCATACTAGCGGGGGGCACAGATACGCAGTATTTT. This translates into CASSILAGGTDTQYF.